The 23 T cell receptor beta chains reported below all come from one sample, sequenced in a study of molecular identifiers for immune sequencing clone quantification. One entry per CDR3 protein results from TCRdb running MiXCR on the PCR reads. In the table there are about 640,000 distinct CDR3 sequences, 20% of which are singletons. What was sequenced was naive CD8+ T cells from blood, with Jurkat cell RNA spiked in. Subset here: FACS-sorted CD8+CD4-CCR7+CD45RA+ naive T cells. Receptors originate from a human donor in good health. Some libraries in this study had Jurkat cell RNA spiked in.

This clonotype was observed at least ten times. The genes are TRBV7-9 and TRBJ2-7; D unclear. CDR1 is SEHNR and CDR2 is FQNEAQ in the germline V gene (reference sequence). The CDR3 contains 16 residues. With 4 bases removed from V and 9 bases from J, the gap between germline ends came to 25 bases. DNA of the CDR3: TGTGCCAGCAGCTCAGATCCATCGTACCGTGAGTTGGTGCAGTACTTC. Translation: CASSSDPSYRELVQYF.

This clonotype was counted between two and nine times. This chain connects TRBV5-1 to TRBJ2-7; maybe TRBD2 (6 bases). The ends were cut back, 3 bases at V and 3 bases at J, with 13 bases in the middle. The CDR3 covers 14 residues. Germline assignment: CDR1 SGHRS and CDR2 YFSETQ. CDR3 region: CASSSYSGDYEQYF. The DNA for the CDR3 is TGCGCCAGCAGCTCCTATAGCGGTGACTACGAGCAGTACTTC.

This clonotype was observed a single time. V and J are TRBV20-1 and TRBJ1-2, with D tentatively TRBD1 (6 bases). V lost 6 bases, J lost 0 bases, and 17 bases lay in between. Germline lookup yields CDR1 DFQATT and CDR2 SNEGSKA (reference sequence). There are 15 residues in the CDR3. In DNA, the CDR3 is TGCAGTGCCCTTACTCTAGGGGACACTAACTATGGCTACACCTTC. Its translation is CSALTLGDTNYGYTF.

This clonotype has a count of ten or more. V usage is TRBV20-1 and J usage is TRBJ2-7; possibly TRBD1 for D (6 bases). Germline CDR1 is DFQATT and CDR2 is SNEGSKA (reference sequence). V shed 2 bases and J shed 3 bases, with 11 bases lying between them. The CDR3 runs 13 residues. CDR3 residues: CSARSDSNYEQYF. In DNA form, the CDR3 reads TGCAGTGCTAGATCGGACAGCAACTACGAGCAGTACTTC.

This clonotype was found many times. This chain links TRBV29-1 with TRBJ2-7; no definite D call. This CDR3 contains 15 residues. V gave up 6 bases and J gave up 5 bases, with 23 bases separating them. Germline V CDR1 and CDR2: SQVTM, ANQGSEA. CDR3 bases: TGCAGCGTATACGCCAAGGGATATTACGGCGACGAGCAGTACTTC. It yields the protein CSVYAKGYYGDEQYF.

This clonotype appeared many times. The chain uses TRBV4-3 and TRBJ2-5, with D tentatively TRBD1 (5 bases). CDR3 length equals 14 residues. The V and J ends lost 4 bases and 1 base respectively, with 10 bases between them. Germline V gene data show CDR1 as LGHNA and CDR2 as YSLEER. The CDR3 is CASSPDRFQETQYF. As DNA, the CDR3 is TGCGCCAGCAGCCCCGACAGATTCCAAGAGACCCAGTACTTC.

A word on this clonotype: This clone may be a read error of a much larger clone one base away. The V and J genes are TRBV20-1 and TRBJ2-7; D is tentatively TRBD1 or TRBD2 (5 bases each). The CDR3 loop spans 13 amino acids. Germline V gene data show CDR1 as DFQATT and CDR2 as SNEGSKA (reference sequence). Here the CDR3 DNA reads TGCAGTACTAGAGGGACGGAGACCTACGAGCAGTACTTC. Its translation: CSTRGTETYEQYF.

In its sample, this clonotype was seen many times. V is TRBV18 and J is TRBJ1-2; the D gene is possibly TRBD1 (5 bases). In germline, CDR1 is KGHSH, CDR2 LQKENI. CDR3 size: 15 residues. V was trimmed by 3 bases and J by 2 bases, leaving 13 bases between them. The CDR3 region is CASSPETVGNYGYTF. Here the CDR3 DNA reads TGTGCCAGCTCACCCGAGACAGTGGGAAACTATGGCTACACCTTC.

V usage is TRBV6-2 or TRBV6-3 and J usage is TRBJ2-3; no clear D. CDR3 length: 15 amino acids. Germline V gene sequence: CDR1 MNHEY, CDR2 SVGEGT. Trimming shortened V by 0 bases and J by 4 bases, and 11 bases separated the two germline ends. This CDR3 is CASSYSFSRSDTQYF. DNA of the CDR3: TGTGCCAGCAGTTACTCGTTCTCACGCTCAGATACGCAGTATTTT.

A few counts support this clonotype. A read error may explain this, as a much larger clone is one base away. The chain links TRBV5-1 to TRBJ1-1; 7 bases match TRBD1. This CDR3 spans 14 amino acids. Germline assignment: CDR1 SGHRS and CDR2 YFSETQ. The CDR3 protein is CASRAPGGNTEALF. The CDR3 coding sequence is TGCGCCAGCAGGGCGCCAGGGGGAAACACTGAAGCTCTCTTT.

A remark on this clonotype: This may come from a read error, since a much larger clone is one base off. The chain links TRBV28 to TRBJ2-3; 10 bases line up with TRBD1. Germline assignment: CDR1 MDHEN and CDR2 SYDVKM. CDR3 length: 17 amino acids. The CDR3 here is CVSSSRDRGQFTDTQYF. In DNA form, the CDR3 reads TGTGTCAGCAGTTCCCGGGACAGGGGCCAATTCACAGATACGCAGTATTTT.

In this sample, this clonotype turned up many times. The chain couples TRBV24-1 to TRBJ2-2; possible D gene TRBD2, 5 bases. This CDR3 spans 13 amino acids. The V end was cut by 2 bases, the J end by 9 bases, with 9 bases between. CDR1 is KGHDR and CDR2 is SFDVKD in the germline V gene. CDR3 sequence reads: CATSDSGGRELFF. The CDR3 region has the DNA TGTGCCACCAGTGATTCCGGAGGCAGGGAGCTGTTTTTT.

This clonotype was observed at least ten times. The chain combines TRBV29-1 with TRBJ2-7; 9 bases are shared with TRBD1. Germline values: CDR1 SQVTM, CDR2 ANQGSEA. V dropped 7 bases and J dropped 6; count of bases not matched to a gene: 13. The length of the CDR3 is 14 residues. CDR3: CSAAGTGLGGEQYF. In DNA form, the CDR3 reads TGCAGCGCCGCCGGGACAGGGTTGGGGGGCGAGCAGTACTTC.

This clonotype was seen at least ten times. The gene calls are TRBV6-5 and TRBJ1-1, with D unresolved. Germline V gives CDR1 MNHEY, CDR2 SVGAGI. V lost 0 bases to trimming and J lost 0 bases, with 14 bases between them. The length of the CDR3 is 17 residues. The CDR3 protein is CASSYSAGWSVNTEAFF. In DNA form, the CDR3 reads TGTGCCAGCAGTTACTCGGCGGGCTGGTCCGTGAACACTGAAGCTTTCTTT.

This clonotype came up many times. This sequence joins TRBV28 and TRBJ2-7, with unresolved D. CDR1 is MDHEN, CDR2 SYDVKM, per germline. The CDR3 totals 10 residues. V dropped 5 bases and J dropped 6 bases, with 5 bases sitting between them. Here the CDR3 DNA reads TGTGCCAGCAGTGTGCGCGAGCAGTACTTC. Protein: CASSVREQYF.

This clonotype was detected only a few times. The chain links TRBV27 to TRBJ1-1; 7 nucleotides agree with TRBD1. CDR1 and CDR2 from the germline V gene are MNHEY and SMNVEV (reference sequence). This CDR3 has 14 amino acids. Trimming at V came to 5 bases and at J to 3 bases, leaving 6 bases not matched to a gene. The CDR3 reads CASSRQGTHTEAFF. The CDR3 DNA reads as TGTGCCAGCAGTCGACAGGGTACGCACACTGAAGCTTTCTTT.

About this clonotype: The junction differs from germline at one of its ends, possibly a read error. The V and J genes are TRBV10-3 and TRBJ2-2; D is tentatively TRBD1 or TRBD2 (5 bases each). The CDR3 extends over 17 amino acids. Germline CDR1 and CDR2: ENHRY and SYGVKD. CDR3 protein: CVISENFGGLDTGELFF. The CDR3 nucleotides are TGTGTCATCAGTGAGAATTTTGGGGGATTGGACACCGGGGAGCTGTTTTTT.

In its sample, this clonotype was seen many times. The chain employs TRBV6-5 and TRBJ2-2; D unresolved. Germline V gene lookup returns CDR1 MNHEY and CDR2 SVGAGI. The length of the CDR3 is 13 residues. The V and J ends lost 2 bases and 1 base respectively, with 2 bases between them. The CDR3: CASSYQNTGELFF. The CDR3 nucleotides are TGTGCCAGCAGTTACCAGAACACCGGGGAGCTGTTTTTT.

This clonotype was seen a handful of times. This chain joins TRBV30 and TRBJ2-1; the D gene is possibly TRBD1 (5 bases). Deletions cut 2 bases from V and 7 bases from J, with 9 bases between. The CDR3 consists of 12 residues. Germline V lookup: CDR1 GTSNPN, CDR2 SVGIG (reference sequence). The CDR3, as DNA: TGTGCCTGGAGTAAGCAGGGTAATGAGCAGTTCTTC. Translated, it gives CAWSKQGNEQFF.

This clonotype was seen ten or more times. The rearrangement uses TRBV4-3 and TRBJ1-2; D is uncertain. The V gene lost 0 bases and the J gene lost 1 base, with 6 bases spanning the gap. The germline V gene encodes CDR1 LGHNA and CDR2 YSLEER. The CDR3 sequence is 14 residues long. For the CDR3, the DNA is TGCGCCAGCAGCCAAGAGAACAATAACTATGGCTACACCTTC. This codes for CASSQENNNYGYTF.

This clonotype was recorded many times. The gene calls are TRBV27 and TRBJ2-3, with D maybe TRBD1 (6 bases). The ends were cut back, 5 bases at V and 2 bases at J, with 23 bases in the middle. The CDR3 is 18 residues long. Germline lookup yields CDR1 MNHEY and CDR2 SMNVEV (reference sequence). As DNA, the CDR3 is TGTGCCAGCAGTCCGCTAACCCCTCTTGGGGGCCCCACAGATACGCAGTATTTT. Translation: CASSPLTPLGGPTDTQYF.

The V call is TRBV6-5, the J call TRBJ1-3; no reliable D call. Per the germline V gene, CDR1 is MNHEY and CDR2 is SVGAGI. V was shortened by 6 bases and J by 1 base, with 13 bases between the two germline ends. The CDR3 runs to 15 residues. CDR3 DNA sequence: TGTGCCAGCAGCCCTCTAGATAGATCTGGAAACACCATATATTTT. Translated: CASSPLDRSGNTIYF.

This clonotype was recorded a few times. A read error may be the cause here, since a much bigger clone is one base away. The chain links TRBV7-9 to TRBJ1-1; 9 bases align to TRBD1. Germline V gene data show CDR1 as SEHNR and CDR2 as FQNEAQ (reference sequence). CDR3 length equals 18 residues. The CDR3 coding sequence is TGTGCCAGCAGCCCGCGCGGGACAGGGAGCGACATGAACACTGAAGCTCTCTTT. Translating it yields CASSPRGTGSDMNTEALF.